Given below is one TCR beta chain in context. The entry originates in a study of T cell changes during pregnancy in multiple sclerosis. Profiled with immunoSEQ multiplex PCR; TCRdb holds only in-frame clones, not every one. This sample has tens of thousands of clones, with about 90% found just once. Per germline, CDR1 SGHTA and CDR2 FQGNSA. V dropped 2 bases and J dropped 5; count of bases not matched to a gene: 5. The CDR3 consists of 14 residues. The chain recombines TRBV7-2 with TRBJ2-5, with 7 bases fitting TRBD2. This TCR was recovered from a female donor with multiple sclerosis, enrolled in a pregnancy study. The material was peripheral blood, obtained in the first trimester of pregnancy. DNA of the CDR3: TGTGCCAGCAGCTTATTGGGGAGGGGTGAGACCCAGTACTTC. Its protein is CASSLLGRGETQYF.